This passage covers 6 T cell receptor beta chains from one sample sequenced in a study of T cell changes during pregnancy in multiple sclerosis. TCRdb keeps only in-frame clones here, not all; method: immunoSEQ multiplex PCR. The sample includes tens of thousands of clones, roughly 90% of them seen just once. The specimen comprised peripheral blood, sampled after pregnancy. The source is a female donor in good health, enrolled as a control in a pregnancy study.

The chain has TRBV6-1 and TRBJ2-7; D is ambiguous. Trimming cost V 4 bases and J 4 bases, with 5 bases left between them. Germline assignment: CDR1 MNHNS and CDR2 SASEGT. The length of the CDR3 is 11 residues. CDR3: CASSGPYEQYF. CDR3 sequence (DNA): TGTGCCAGCAGTGGTCCATACGAGCAGTACTTC.

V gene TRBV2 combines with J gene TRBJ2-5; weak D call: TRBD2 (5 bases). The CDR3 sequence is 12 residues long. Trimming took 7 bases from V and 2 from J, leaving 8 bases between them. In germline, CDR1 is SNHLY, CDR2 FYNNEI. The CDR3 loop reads CASTGSQETQYF. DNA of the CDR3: TGTGCCAGCACGGGATCACAAGAGACCCAGTACTTC.

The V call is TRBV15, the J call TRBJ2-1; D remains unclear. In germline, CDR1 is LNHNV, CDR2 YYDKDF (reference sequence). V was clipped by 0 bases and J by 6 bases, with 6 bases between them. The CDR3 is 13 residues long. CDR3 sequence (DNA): TGTGCCACCAGCAGAGATCTAGGCAATGAGCAGTTCTTC. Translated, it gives CATSRDLGNEQFF.

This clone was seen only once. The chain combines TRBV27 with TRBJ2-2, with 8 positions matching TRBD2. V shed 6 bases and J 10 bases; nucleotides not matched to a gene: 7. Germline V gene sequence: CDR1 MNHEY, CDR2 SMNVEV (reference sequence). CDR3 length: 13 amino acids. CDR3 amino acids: CASRNRGGQELFF. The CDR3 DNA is TGTGCCAGCAGAAACCGGGGGGGACAGGAGCTGTTTTTT.

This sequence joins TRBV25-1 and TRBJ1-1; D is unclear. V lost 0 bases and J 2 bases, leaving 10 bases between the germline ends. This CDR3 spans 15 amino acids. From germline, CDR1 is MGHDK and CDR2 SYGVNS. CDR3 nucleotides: TGTGCCAGCAGTGAATATGGGCAGAAAAACACTGAAGCTTTCTTT. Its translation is CASSEYGQKNTEAFF.

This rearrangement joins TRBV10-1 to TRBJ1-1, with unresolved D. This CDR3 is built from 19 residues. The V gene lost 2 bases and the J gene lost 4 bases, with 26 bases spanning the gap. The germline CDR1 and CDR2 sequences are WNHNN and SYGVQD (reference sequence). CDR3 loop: CASSEDRFNYIMGSTEAFF. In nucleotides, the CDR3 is TGCGCCAGCAGTGAGGACCGCTTCAATTACATTATGGGGAGCACTGAAGCTTTCTTT.